This entry concerns a single T cell receptor (beta chain). These data come from a study of control samples from healthy donors and cancer patients. TCRdb keeps only in-frame clones here, not all; method: immunoSEQ multiplex PCR. Found here are roughly 98,000 clones, around 80% of them singletons; the top ten hold around 10%. The receptor was derived from a woman aged 60 to 75 in good health. Sample: blood.

The CDR3 nucleotides are TGTGCCAGCAGCTCGGCGGGGCGCGCGCAGTATTTT. Protein product: CASSSAGRAQYF. The chain has TRBV7-2 and TRBJ2-3; tentative D call: TRBD2 (6 bases). Looked up from germline, CDR1 is SGHTA and CDR2 is FQGNSA. Trimming removed 4 bases at V and 10 bases at J, with 12 bases between. This CDR3 is 12 amino acids long.